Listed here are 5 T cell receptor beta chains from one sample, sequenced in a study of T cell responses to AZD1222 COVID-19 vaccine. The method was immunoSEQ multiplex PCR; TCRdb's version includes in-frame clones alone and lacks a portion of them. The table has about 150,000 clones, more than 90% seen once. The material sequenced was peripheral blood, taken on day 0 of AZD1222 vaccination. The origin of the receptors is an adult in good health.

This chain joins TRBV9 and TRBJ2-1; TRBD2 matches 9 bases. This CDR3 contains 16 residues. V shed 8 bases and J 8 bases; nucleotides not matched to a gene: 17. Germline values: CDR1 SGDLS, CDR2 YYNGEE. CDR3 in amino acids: CASTPGGTSFVYEQFF. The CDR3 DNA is TGTGCCAGTACCCCGGGGGGGACTAGCTTTGTCTATGAGCAGTTCTTC.

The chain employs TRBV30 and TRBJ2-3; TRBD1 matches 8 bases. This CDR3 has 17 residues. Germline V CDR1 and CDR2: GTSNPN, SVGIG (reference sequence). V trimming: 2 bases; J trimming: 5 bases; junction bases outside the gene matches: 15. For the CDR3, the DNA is TGTGCCTGGAGTATCGGGTTAGCGGTAACAGGGGGAGATACGCAGTATTTT. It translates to CAWSIGLAVTGGDTQYF.

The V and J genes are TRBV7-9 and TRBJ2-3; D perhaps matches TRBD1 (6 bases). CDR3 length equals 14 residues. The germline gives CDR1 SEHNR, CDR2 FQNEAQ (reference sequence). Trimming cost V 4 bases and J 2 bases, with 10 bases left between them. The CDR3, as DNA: TGTGCCAGCAGCTCGCGACAGGTCACAGATACGCAGTATTTT. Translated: CASSSRQVTDTQYF.

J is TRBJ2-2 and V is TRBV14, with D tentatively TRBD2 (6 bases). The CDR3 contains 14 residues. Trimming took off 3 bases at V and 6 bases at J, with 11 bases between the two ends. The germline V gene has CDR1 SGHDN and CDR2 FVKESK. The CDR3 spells CASSHPTRSGELFF. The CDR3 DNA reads TGTGCCAGCAGCCACCCGACTAGATCCGGGGAGCTGTTTTTT.

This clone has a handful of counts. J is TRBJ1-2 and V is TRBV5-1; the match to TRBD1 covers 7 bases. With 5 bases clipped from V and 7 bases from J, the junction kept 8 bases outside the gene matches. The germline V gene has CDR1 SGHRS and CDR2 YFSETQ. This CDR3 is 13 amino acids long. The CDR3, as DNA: TGCGCCAGCAGACCAGGACAGGATGGTGGCTACACCTTC. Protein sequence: CASRPGQDGGYTF.